What follows are 19 T cell receptor beta chains derived from one specimen sequenced in a study of cytomegalovirus exposure and HLA in healthy donors. Both 60 Vbeta primers and 13 Jbeta primers went into the PCR. Profiled with immunoSEQ multiplex PCR; TCRdb holds only in-frame clones, not every one. The sample lists over 75,000 clones, around 80% occurring once. Material: PBMCs. The source is a woman aged 60-75 years in good health and CMV-seronegative.

V and J are TRBV14 and TRBJ2-1; a weak D match, TRBD1 (6 bases). The CDR3 has 17 residues. Trimming took 2 bases from V and 4 from J, leaving 18 bases between them. Germline V gene sequence: CDR1 SGHDN, CDR2 FVKESK. CDR3 nucleotides: TGTGCCAGCAGCCAATCCCAAACAGGGTTCGGGTACAATGAGCAGTTCTTC. It encodes CASSQSQTGFGYNEQFF.

In the case of this clone: This CDR3 is also generated by other DNA sequences in the sample. The chain joins TRBV29-1 to TRBJ1-1; the D is unclear. Germline V gene sequence: CDR1 SQVTM, CDR2 ANQGSEA. Trimming removed 4 bases from V and 2 bases from J, with 5 bases in between. The CDR3 extends over 11 amino acids. DNA of the CDR3: TGCAGCGTTGTGAGTAACACTGAAGCTTTCTTT. Translation: CSVVSNTEAFF.

The chain couples TRBV2 to TRBJ1-1; possible D gene TRBD1, 5 bases. Germline CDR1 is SNHLY and CDR2 is FYNNEI. CDR3 length: 13 amino acids. V was cut by 7 bases and J by 1 base, with 10 bases left in between. CDR3 DNA: TGTGCCAGCATGCTAAGGGGGAACACTGAAGCTTTCTTT. Translating gives CASMLRGNTEAFF.

The chain links TRBV5-6 to TRBJ2-7; D perhaps matches TRBD1 (6 bases). The CDR3 loop spans 16 amino acids. V was trimmed by 0 bases and J by 2 bases, leaving 15 bases between them. Germline CDR1 and CDR2: SGHDT and YYEEEE. CDR3 region: CASSLAGAVFTYEQYF. The CDR3 DNA is TGTGCCAGCAGCTTGGCAGGGGCAGTTTTTACCTACGAGCAGTACTTC.

The gene calls are TRBV19 and TRBJ2-2; 9 nucleotides match TRBD1. Germline V gene lookup returns CDR1 LNHDA and CDR2 SQIVND (reference sequence). The V and J ends lost 6 bases and 5 bases, in that order; junction bases with no gene match: 10. The CDR3 runs to 16 residues. CDR3: CASRSGGQGLTGELFF. CDR3 in DNA: TGTGCCAGTAGATCAGGAGGACAGGGGCTTACCGGGGAGCTGTTTTTT.

The chain has TRBV5-6 and TRBJ2-1, with 14 positions matching TRBD2. The CDR3 totals 18 residues. Trimming took 4 bases from V and 0 from J; bases not matched to a gene: 6. The V gene's germline CDR1 is SGHDT and CDR2 YYEEEE. The CDR3 DNA sequence: TGTGCCAGCAGCCGGAGGACTAGCGGGAGGTACTCCTACAATGAGCAGTTCTTC. It translates to CASSRRTSGRYSYNEQFF. Variable domain in full (rest from reference TRBV5-6 and TRBJ2-1): DAGVTQSPTHLIKTRGQQVTLRCSPKSGHDTVSWYQQALGQGPQFIFQYYEEEERQRGNFPDRFSGHQFPNYSSELNVNALLLGDSALYLCASSRRTSGRYSYNEQFFGPGTRLTVL.

The chain couples TRBV11-2 to TRBJ2-7; 7 bases agree with TRBD1. The junction had 7 bases not matched to a gene; V was cut back by 5 bases and J by 0 bases. The germline CDR1 and CDR2 sequences are SGHAT and FQNNGV. The CDR3 runs to 15 residues. The CDR3, as DNA: TGTGCCAGCAGCGACACCGGGACAGCCTCCTACGAGCAGTACTTC. Translating gives CASSDTGTASYEQYF. Based on the CDR3 plus reference TRBV11-2 and TRBJ2-7, the full variable domain is EAGVAQSPRYKIIEKRQSVAFWCNPISGHATLYWYQQILGQGPKLLIQFQNNGVVDDSQLPKDRFSAERLKGVDSTLKIQPAKLEDSAVYLCASSDTGTASYEQYFGPGTRLTVT.

The rearrangement joins TRBV2 to TRBJ1-1, with unresolved D. The CDR3 contains 14 residues. In germline, CDR1 is SNHLY, CDR2 FYNNEI. V gave up 6 bases and J gave up 4 bases, with 15 bases separating them. This CDR3 reads CASRRQQAGTEAFF. CDR3 bases: TGTGCCAGCAGAAGGCAACAAGCGGGCACTGAAGCTTTCTTT. Complete variable domain (other parts from reference TRBV2 and TRBJ1-1): EPEVTQTPSHQVTQMGQEVILRCVPISNHLYFYWYRQILGQKVEFLVSFYNNEISEKSEIFDDQFSVERPDGSNFTLKIRSTKLEDSAMYFCASRRQQAGTEAFFGQGTRLTVV.

This chain joins TRBV10-2 and TRBJ2-7, with TRBD2 matching over 9 bases. In germline, CDR1 is WSHSY, CDR2 SAAADI. V dropped 2 bases and J dropped 6; count of bases not matched to a gene: 5. This CDR3 spans 14 amino acids. For the CDR3, the DNA is TGCGCCAGCAGTGAGGCGGGACTAGCTAGCGAGCAGTACTTC. This encodes CASSEAGLASEQYF.

This chain uses TRBV28 with TRBJ2-1, with 8 bases aligning to TRBD1. This CDR3 spans 14 amino acids. Germline loops: CDR1 MDHEN, CDR2 SYDVKM. With 5 bases clipped from V and 7 bases from J, the junction kept 7 bases outside the gene matches. The CDR3 bases are TGTGCCAGCAGTCTCGACAGGGGTGGGAATGAGCAGTTCTTC. Translating it yields CASSLDRGGNEQFF.

The chain couples TRBV4-1 to TRBJ2-5; possibly TRBD1 for D (6 bases). The V and J ends lost 4 bases and 0 bases respectively, with 12 bases between them. Germline V CDR1 and CDR2: MGHRA, YSYEKL. The CDR3 totals 15 residues. The DNA for the CDR3 is TGCGCCAGCAGCCCGAACCGGGACAACCAAGAGACCCAGTACTTC. It translates to CASSPNRDNQETQYF.

J is TRBJ2-1 and V is TRBV2, with 7 positions matching TRBD1. The ends lost 7 bases at V and 4 bases at J; junction bases unmatched: 10. The CDR3 has 15 residues. Germline V gene lookup returns CDR1 SNHLY and CDR2 FYNNEI. CDR3 region: CASTGDRNSYNEQFF. Here the CDR3 DNA reads TGTGCCAGCACAGGGGACAGAAATTCATACAATGAGCAGTTCTTC.

This clone appeared a single time. The chain's CDR3 is CASSSDSHSNQPQHF. The CDR3 region has the DNA TGTGCCAGCAGCTCGGACAGTCATAGCAATCAGCCCCAGCATTTT. The rearrangement uses TRBV7-8 and TRBJ1-5; TRBD1 is a possible D gene (6 bases). This CDR3 has 15 amino acids. Germline assignment: CDR1 SGHVS and CDR2 FQNEAQ. Trimming removed 4 bases at V and 0 bases at J, with 10 bases between.

The rearrangement uses TRBV19 and TRBJ1-4; D is possibly TRBD1 (5 bases). V was clipped by 0 bases and J by 7 bases, with 6 bases between them. The CDR3 is made up of 13 amino acids. The germline CDR1 and CDR2 sequences are LNHDA and SQIVND (reference sequence). CDR3 in DNA: TGTGCCAGTAGTATAGACGGGGGTGAAAAACTGTTTTTT. It encodes CASSIDGGEKLFF.

The chain is built from TRBV27 and TRBJ1-3, with D perhaps matching TRBD1 (5 bases). In germline, CDR1 is MNHEY, CDR2 SMNVEV (reference sequence). This CDR3 region has 16 residues. Between the trimmed V and J ends, which lost 7 bases and 0 bases, there was a span of 16 bases. CDR3 loop: CASNPDREPSGNTIYF. The CDR3 DNA is TGTGCCAGCAACCCAGACAGAGAACCCTCTGGAAACACCATATATTTT.

The chain links TRBV7-6 to TRBJ2-3; tentatively, D is TRBD2 (6 bases). V was trimmed by 5 bases and J by 6 bases, leaving 15 bases between them. CDR1 is SGHVS, CDR2 FNYEAQ, per germline. CDR3 length equals 14 residues. The CDR3 reads CASSPKAGRDTQYF. CDR3 in DNA: TGTGCCAGCAGCCCCAAGGCGGGGAGGGATACGCAGTATTTT. The complete variable domain, with remaining parts taken from reference TRBV7-6 and TRBJ2-3, reads GAGVSQSPRYKVTKRGQDVALRCDPISGHVSLYWYRQALGQGPEFLTYFNYEAQQDKSGLPNDRFSAERPEGSISTLTIQRTEQRDSAMYRCASSPKAGRDTQYFGPGTRLTVL.

The genes are TRBV5-1 and TRBJ2-7; TRBD1 matches 9 bases. The CDR3 runs to 17 residues. Germline trimming cut 9 bases from V and 0 bases from J; bases unmatched to any gene: 16. The germline gives CDR1 SGHRS, CDR2 YFSETQ. This chain's CDR3 is CATRVFPGQGLSYEQYF. In DNA, the CDR3 is TGCGCCACCAGAGTCTTCCCGGGACAGGGCCTCTCCTACGAGCAGTACTTC.

The genes are TRBV19 and TRBJ2-1; 10 nucleotides agree with TRBD2. The CDR3 spans 13 residues. V dropped 3 bases and J dropped 13; count of bases not matched to a gene: 6. Germline CDR1 and CDR2: LNHDA and SQIVND (reference sequence). This chain's CDR3 is CASSIILAGGQFF. The CDR3 DNA follows: TGTGCCAGTAGTATCATATTAGCGGGAGGACAGTTCTTC.

CDR3 loop: CASSQVGGQGGNTIYF. The CDR3 DNA reads as TGCGCCAGCAGCCAAGTAGGGGGCCAGGGGGGAAACACCATATATTTT. V usage is TRBV4-3 and J usage is TRBJ1-3, with 7 positions matching TRBD1. Germline V gives CDR1 LGHNA, CDR2 YSLEER. The CDR3 totals 16 residues. V lost 1 base, J lost 4 bases, and 7 bases stayed unmatched.